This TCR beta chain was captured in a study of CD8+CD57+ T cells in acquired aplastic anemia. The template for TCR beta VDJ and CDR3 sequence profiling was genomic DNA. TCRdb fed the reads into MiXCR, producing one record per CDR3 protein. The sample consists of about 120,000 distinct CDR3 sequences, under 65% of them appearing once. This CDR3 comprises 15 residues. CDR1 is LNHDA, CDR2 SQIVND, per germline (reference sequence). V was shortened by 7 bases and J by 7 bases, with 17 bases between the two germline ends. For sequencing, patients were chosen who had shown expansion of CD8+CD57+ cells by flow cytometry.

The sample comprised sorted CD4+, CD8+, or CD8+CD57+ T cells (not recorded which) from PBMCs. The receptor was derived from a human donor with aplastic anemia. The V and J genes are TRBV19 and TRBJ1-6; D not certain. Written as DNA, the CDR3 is TGTGCCAGTACCCTATCCGGTCAAGGGAATTCACCCCTCCACTTT. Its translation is CASTLSGQGNSPLHF. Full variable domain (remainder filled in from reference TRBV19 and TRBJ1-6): DGGITQSPKYLFRKEGQNVTLSCEQNLNHDAMYWYRQDPGQGLRLIYYSQIVNDFQKGDIAEGYSVSREKKESFPLTVTSAQKNPTAFYLCASTLSGQGNSPLHFGNGTRLTVT.